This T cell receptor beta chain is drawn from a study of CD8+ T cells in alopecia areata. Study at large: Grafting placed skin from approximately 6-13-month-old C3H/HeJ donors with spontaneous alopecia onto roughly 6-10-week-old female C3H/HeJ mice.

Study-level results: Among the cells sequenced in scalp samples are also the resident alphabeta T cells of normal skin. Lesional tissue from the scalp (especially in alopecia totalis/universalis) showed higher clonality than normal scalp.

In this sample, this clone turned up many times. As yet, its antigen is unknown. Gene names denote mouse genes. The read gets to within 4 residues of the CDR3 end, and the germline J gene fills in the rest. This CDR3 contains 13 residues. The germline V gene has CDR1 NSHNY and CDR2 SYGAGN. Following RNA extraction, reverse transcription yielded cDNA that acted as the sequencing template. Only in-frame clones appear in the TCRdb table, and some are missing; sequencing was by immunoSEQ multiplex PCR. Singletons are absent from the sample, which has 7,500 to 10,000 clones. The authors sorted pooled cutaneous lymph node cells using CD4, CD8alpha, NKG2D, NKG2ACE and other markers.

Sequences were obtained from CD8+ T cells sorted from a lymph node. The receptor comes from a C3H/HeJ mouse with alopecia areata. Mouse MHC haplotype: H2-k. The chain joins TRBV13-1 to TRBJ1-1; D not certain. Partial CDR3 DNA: TGTGCCAGCAGTGATGAAACAGAAAAA. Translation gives CASSDETEK. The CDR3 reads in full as CASSDETEKEVFF.